This T cell receptor beta chain was found in a study of T cell repertoires and HLA-DP antigens (dated by TCRdb to between 2017 and 2018). Some background on the complete study: The study used an in vitro model of CD4+ T cell alloreactivity against allogeneic HLA-DP presented by transduced HeLa cells. Of the three donors, two were male and one was female, with ages ranging from the 18-to-29 band to the 60-to-69 band. On average, roughly 200 ng of DNA went in for sorted CD137+CD4+ samples, versus 950 to 1,500 ng for pre-culture CD4+ samples. Compared with self, one alloantigen differed at one amino acid in the peptide-binding groove and the other differed at ten, modelling structurally similar versus dissimilar alloantigens. The research as a whole found: Clones undetected before culture had an average cumulative frequency of around 35% against one allele and under 60% against the other. The study was limited by having just three donors, by relying on a non-physiological HeLa antigen-presenting system, and by using total CD4+ cells as responders. Sorted CD137+ cells showed similar clonality against both alloantigens, at roughly 0.4, which was much higher than the roughly 0.04 seen in pre-culture samples. Naive and memory CD4+ repertoires were not analysed separately.

From cysteine to phenylalanine, the CDR3 is 16 amino acids long. Only the CDR3 DNA stays, 48 bases, in frame from base 1. V is trimmed back by 3 bases and J by 9 bases, and the junction contains 8 bases that no gene match accounts for. According to the germline V gene, CDR1 reads KGHSH and CDR2 reads LQKENI. Magnetic bead negative selection was used to isolate untouched CD4+ T cells from Ficoll-separated PBMC, with an average purity of roughly 98%. Untouched CD4+ T cells were isolated from Ficoll-separated PBMC with magnetic beads, reaching approximately 98% purity with negligible CD8+ contamination. Peripheral blood mononuclear cells were supplied by the buffy coats of three healthy blood donors, who served as the study donors. All three donors were CMV seronegative. Genomic DNA was extracted with the DNeasy Blood & Tissue Kit. Genomic DNA from sorted CD137+CD4+ cells and from pre-culture CD4+ baseline samples of each subject was subjected to TCRB sequencing.

On this clone itself: Its antigen specificity is not known. Base qualities were left out, and no much larger clone turns up one base away.

TCRB CDR3 regions were amplified with the immunoSEQ multiplex PCR using forward primers for 54 TRBV segments and reverse primers for 13 TRBJ segments. Deep resolution, with a target of 190,000 or so T cell genomes, was applied to the sequencing of pre-culture CD4+ samples. Sequencing of amplicons was performed on an Illumina HiSeq System, and 87 bp reads covering the CDR3 were generated. In the source study's methods: PCR and sequencing errors in the reads were corrected, and alignment to IMGT reference sequences was used to define CDR3 regions. Synthetic template pools were used to estimate the numbers of templates and unique rearrangements. Clonality was calculated as 1 minus Pielou's evenness. The Daley-Smith estimator was used to estimate richness. Morisita's index was used to measure repertoire overlap. Clones present in cultured samples but not detected in the pre-culture repertoire of the same donor were defined as low-abundance clones. TCRdb retrieved this table from immuneACCESS and kept in-frame rearrangements only. Not all clones are present; in checked studies, unresolved V genes account for under half, and no reason is known for the remainder. V and J calls and clone size come straight from that table; D and trimming were deduced from the DNA. This sample has fewer than 75,000 clones in its table, and about 82% of those were observed once. The ten largest clones capture 1.5% to 2% of the sample.

This clonotype originated in a man aged 55 to 70 in good health and CMV-seronegative. The specimen sequenced was CD4+ T cells from PBMCs. This chain joins TRBV18 to TRBJ2-1, with 13 bases in between that match TRBD2. DNA sequence: TGTGCCAGCTCACCCGGACTAGCGGGGGCCGCTGGTGAGCAGTTCTTC. Protein translation: CASSPGLAGAAGEQFF.